The TCR beta chain under discussion was sequenced for a study of CD8 T cells in ankylosing spondylitis. Findings of the study overall: Disease-linked clones bore a CD8+ phenotype and were relatively rare in peripheral blood.

TCRdb reprocessed the 5' RACE reads via MiXCR and lists one record per CDR3 protein. The repertoire holds about 340,000 distinct CDR3 sequences, with approximately 15% as singletons. Trimming cost V 5 bases and J 3 bases, with 19 bases left between them. CDR3 size: 16 residues. Germline CDR1 is SGHVS and CDR2 is FQNEAQ. In regard to this clonotype: Antigen specificity is unknown.

This clonotype originated in a male donor with ankylosing spondylitis or in good health (not recorded which). Sequences were obtained from blood, either unsorted or a sorted T cell fraction (not recorded which). The chain joins TRBV7-8 to TRBJ1-2, with D possibly matching TRBD1 (5 bases). The CDR3 sequence is CASSLVGSGSDYGYTF. As DNA, the CDR3 is TGTGCCAGCAGCCTAGTCGGATCAGGGAGTGACTATGGCTACACCTTC.